The 2 T cell receptor beta chains below all came from one sample that was sequenced in a study of cytomegalovirus exposure and HLA in healthy donors. PCR employed 60 Vbeta and 13 Jbeta primers. Sequencing was performed with immunoSEQ multiplex PCR; in TCRdb, only in-frame clones are kept and a portion is missing. The sample carries 120,000 or so clones, around 80% recorded once. The sequenced material came from PBMCs. The receptor set was obtained from a female donor in good health and CMV-seropositive.

The CDR3 region has the DNA TGTGCCAGTAGTGTGATCAGGAATCTAAACACCGGGGAGCTGTTTTTT. Translated: CASSVIRNLNTGELFF. The V and J genes are TRBV19 and TRBJ2-2, with D hard to call. Germline values: CDR1 LNHDA, CDR2 SQIVND (reference sequence). V lost 5 bases and J 2 bases, leaving 15 bases between the germline ends. This CDR3 region has 16 residues.

The rearrangement uses TRBV12-5 and TRBJ2-5; 12 bases are a match to TRBD2. Per the germline V gene, CDR1 is LGHNT and CDR2 is FRNRAP. CDR3 size: 17 residues. The V segment lost 5 bases and the J segment 0 bases; nucleotides outside the gene matches: 7. The CDR3 loop is CASGVILAGGNQETQYF. The CDR3 DNA reads TGTGCTAGTGGTGTTATACTAGCGGGGGGAAACCAAGAGACCCAGTACTTC.